This T cell receptor (beta chain) was sequenced for a study of cytomegalovirus exposure and HLA in healthy donors. This clone was counted between two and nine times. Its antigen is undetermined. It was with 60 Vbeta and 13 Jbeta primers that the PCR ran. Sequencing was performed with immunoSEQ multiplex PCR; in TCRdb, only in-frame clones are kept and a portion is missing. Of some 190,000 clones in the sample, approximately 86% were seen once. Study-wide results and caveats: Later work associated 16,951 TCR beta sequences with HLA alleles at 0.05 false discovery rate. The study put 150 or so TCR beta chains on its list as cytomegalovirus-associated. Within a later analysis, the majority of CMV-associated TCR beta chains appeared HLA-restricted.

Germline-derived CDR1 and CDR2 are GTSNPN and SVGIG (reference sequence). The CDR3 has 10 residues. The ends were cut back, 8 bases at V and 8 bases at J, with 12 bases in the middle. This sequence joins TRBV30 and TRBJ1-2, with a weak D call TRBD1 (6 bases). This TCR derives from a boy aged 2 to 9 in good health and CMV-seronegative. What was sequenced was PBMCs. This CDR3 is CATGGGGYTF. The CDR3 region has the DNA TGTGCCACGGGCGGGGGCGGCTACACCTTC.